Below, one TCR beta chain is given with its context. The data originate from a study of blood T cell repertoires in COVID-19. Study-wide background: Nucleic acid was either cDNA or gDNA, and it came from T cells, B-cell-depleted T cells, or PBMCs.

TCRdb's copy holds only in-frame clones and misses some; the assay was immunoSEQ multiplex PCR. The sample carries about 170,000 clones, 86% recorded once. With 4 bases clipped from V and 4 bases from J, the junction kept 5 bases outside the gene matches. The CDR3 runs to 15 residues. From germline, CDR1 is KGHSH and CDR2 LQKENI. Sample: peripheral blood. The receptor's source is a man between 70 and 80 years old with acute or convalescent COVID-19. The chain carries TRBV18 and TRBJ2-7; 12 bases line up with TRBD2. The CDR3 sequence is CASSRLAGGIYEQYF. Written as DNA, the CDR3 is TGTGCCAGCTCACGGCTAGCGGGAGGGATTTACGAGCAGTACTTC.